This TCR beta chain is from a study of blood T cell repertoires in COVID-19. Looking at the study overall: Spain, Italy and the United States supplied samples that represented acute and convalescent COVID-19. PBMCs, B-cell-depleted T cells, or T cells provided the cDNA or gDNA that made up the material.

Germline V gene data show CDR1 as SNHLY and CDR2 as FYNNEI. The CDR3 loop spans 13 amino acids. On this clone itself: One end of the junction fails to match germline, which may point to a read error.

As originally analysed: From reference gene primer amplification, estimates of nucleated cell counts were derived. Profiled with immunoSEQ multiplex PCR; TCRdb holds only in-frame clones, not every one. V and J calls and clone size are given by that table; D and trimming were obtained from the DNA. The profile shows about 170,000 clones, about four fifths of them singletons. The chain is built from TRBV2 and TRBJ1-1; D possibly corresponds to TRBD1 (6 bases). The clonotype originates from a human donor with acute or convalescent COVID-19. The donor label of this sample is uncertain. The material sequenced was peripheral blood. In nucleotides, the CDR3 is TGTGCCAGCAGTATCCGTAGGGACACCGAAGCTTTCTTT. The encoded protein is CASSIRRDTEAFF.